This T cell receptor (beta chain) was retrieved from a study of cytomegalovirus exposure and HLA in healthy donors. Findings of the study overall: Among the most significant clusters, several appeared linked to common viral pathogens in a later analysis. Indistinguishable V segments, including TRBV6-2 and TRBV6-3, were excluded. It was only CMV serostatus that was available as immune exposure information. In a later analysis, V- and J-gene trimming of beta chains associated with a DCLRE1C missense variant, replicated independently.

This CDR3 spans 17 amino acids. CDR1 and CDR2 from the germline V gene are WSHSY and SAAADI. The junction had 5 bases not matched to a gene; V was cut back by 1 base and J by 0 bases. To note about this clone: Its antigen is unknown.

The PCR used 60 Vbeta and 13 Jbeta primers. The method was immunoSEQ multiplex PCR; TCRdb's version includes in-frame clones alone and lacks a portion of them. This table has fewer than 150,000 clones, 78% appearing once. Sequencing was done on a sample of PBMCs. V and J are TRBV10-2 and TRBJ1-1; 10 bases are a match to TRBD1. The receptor comes from a male donor in good health and CMV-seronegative. The CDR3 DNA reads as TGCGCCAGCAGTGAGTACCGGGACAGGGGAATGAACACTGAAGCTTTCTTT. Amino acid sequence: CASSEYRDRGMNTEAFF.